This T cell receptor beta chain was documented in a study of cytomegalovirus exposure and HLA in healthy donors. PCR primers comprised 60 Vbeta and 13 Jbeta primers. The data were produced by immunoSEQ multiplex PCR, yet TCRdb's version contains in-frame clones alone and is incomplete. In the table there are 65,000 to 80,000 clones, around 84% of which are singletons. V was pared by 5 bases and J by 0 bases, with 4 bases of the junction left unmatched. Germline loops: CDR1 MRHNA, CDR2 SNTAGT. The CDR3 is 15 amino acids. The clonotype was recovered from a woman aged 40 to 50 in good health and CMV-seropositive. The chain combines TRBV6-4 with TRBJ2-3; 8 bases are shared with TRBD1. Sequenced input: PBMCs. The DNA for the CDR3 is TGTGCCAGCAGTCCGGGACAGGATAGCACAGATACGCAGTATTTT. The encoded protein is CASSPGQDSTDTQYF.